The entry below describes one T cell receptor (beta chain). The source of the sample is a study of blood T cell repertoires in COVID-19. Source study methods: Amplification of reference gene primers provided the estimated nucleated cell counts. Produced via immunoSEQ multiplex PCR; TCRdb's table is partial and in-frame only. The V and J calls and clone size come from that table; D and trimming were worked out from the DNA. This table has approximately 280,000 clones, around 89% appearing once. The CDR3 totals 14 residues. Trimming cost V 6 bases and J 3 bases, with 15 bases left between them. Germline lookup yields CDR1 MNHEY and CDR2 SVGEGT.

Material: peripheral blood. The chain recombines TRBV6-2 or TRBV6-3 with TRBJ2-7, with D possibly matching TRBD1 (6 bases). The TCR originated in a man aged 35 to 55 with acute or convalescent COVID-19. CDR3 loop: CASSGGQTRYEQYF. The CDR3, as DNA: TGTGCCAGCAGCGGCGGACAGACCCGCTACGAGCAGTACTTC.